This TCR beta chain appears in the sequencing data of a study of OX40 agonist ivuxolimab in advanced cancers. This clone was observed a handful of times. TCRdb's table, derived via immunoSEQ multiplex PCR, lists solely in-frame clones and lacks some. The table has around 15,000 clones, about four fifths seen once; the top ten hold 9% to 15%. The specimen comprised CD4+ or CD8+ T cells sorted from blood, sampled in a trial of the OX40 agonist ivuxolimab. This TCR was sampled from an adult with an advanced solid tumor such as melanoma, head and neck, liver or kidney cancer.

The CDR3 DNA reads as TGTGCCAGCAGCCGGACAGGGAATGAGCAGTTCTTC. This sequence encodes CASSRTGNEQFF. The V call is TRBV7-2, the J call TRBJ2-1; the match to TRBD1 covers 8 bases. The CDR3 sequence is 12 residues long. Germline CDR1 reads SGHTA; CDR2 reads FQGNSA. V shed 5 bases and J 7 bases; nucleotides not matched to a gene: 1.